These T cell receptor beta chains were read from a single sample in a study of shared clonotypes between healthy human individuals. The method was immunoSEQ multiplex PCR; TCRdb's version includes in-frame clones alone and lacks a portion of them. The repertoire consists of under 2,500,000 clones, with around 95% occurring once and the leading ten covering less than 0.15%. Input material: naive CD4+ T cells sorted from blood. The receptors were sampled from a man between 18 and 35 years old in good health. CDR3s include the opening cysteine and the closing phenylalanine or tryptophan. Each record gives: J gene, D gene, V gene, CDR3 protein. A D gene is named only where the DNA matches it firmly.

j_call: TRBJ2-7; d_call: TRBD2; v_call: TRBV7-2; cdr3_aa: CASSLGSAGALNEQYF
j_call: TRBJ2-2; d_call: -; v_call: TRBV10-1; cdr3_aa: CASSETGELFF
j_call: TRBJ2-7; d_call: -; v_call: TRBV6-5; cdr3_aa: CASSPGLSTSYEQYF
j_call: TRBJ2-1; d_call: TRBD2; v_call: TRBV7-9; cdr3_aa: CASSPRTSGRGFYNEQFF
j_call: TRBJ2-3; d_call: -; v_call: TRBV10-3; cdr3_aa: CAISDRGSTDTQYF
j_call: TRBJ2-5; d_call: -; v_call: TRBV4-3; cdr3_aa: CASSQEVTFQETQYF
j_call: TRBJ1-6; d_call: -; v_call: TRBV4-2; cdr3_aa: CASSQDEPERDSPLHF
j_call: TRBJ1-5; d_call: TRBD1; v_call: TRBV7-2; cdr3_aa: CASSPGTGVQPQHF
j_call: TRBJ1-1; d_call: -; v_call: TRBV25-1; cdr3_aa: CASSEDWGKAFF
j_call: TRBJ2-7; d_call: TRBD1; v_call: TRBV19; cdr3_aa: CASSPQGAYEQYF
j_call: TRBJ1-1; d_call: -; v_call: TRBV7-9; cdr3_aa: CASTHRGGGRAEAFF
j_call: TRBJ1-1; d_call: -; v_call: TRBV2; cdr3_aa: CASSGQGNTEAFF
j_call: TRBJ2-3; d_call: -; v_call: TRBV11-2; cdr3_aa: CASSSPTYDTQYF
j_call: TRBJ2-7; d_call: -; v_call: TRBV2; cdr3_aa: CASSEGLGQNTYEQYF
j_call: TRBJ1-1; d_call: TRBD1; v_call: TRBV7-9; cdr3_aa: CASSRTGGGGEAFF
j_call: TRBJ2-1; d_call: TRBD2; v_call: TRBV6-5; cdr3_aa: CASSQPSGASFF
j_call: TRBJ2-7; d_call: -; v_call: TRBV14; cdr3_aa: CASSPRGSYEQYF
j_call: TRBJ2-1; d_call: -; v_call: TRBV18; cdr3_aa: CASSRDKYNEQFF
j_call: TRBJ2-7; d_call: -; v_call: TRBV30; cdr3_aa: CAWSSKGAGKSYEQYF